This T cell receptor beta chain was documented in a study of blood T cell repertoires in COVID-19. Everyone who took part was roughly 18 to 100 years old, and they came from roughly 25 US areas. Methods used by the authors: From reference gene primer amplification, estimates of nucleated cell counts were derived. Assay used: immunoSEQ multiplex PCR; TCRdb lists only in-frame clones, some missing. That table is the source of V, J and clone size, and D and trimming were worked out from the DNA. The table includes hundreds of thousands of clones, 80% to 90% detected once. V dropped 3 bases and J dropped 5 bases, with 23 bases sitting between them. CDR3 size: 17 residues. The germline CDR1 and CDR2 sequences are DFQATT and SNEGSKA (reference sequence).

The V gene is TRBV20-1, the J gene TRBJ1-5; maybe TRBD1 (5 bases). This receptor was taken from a man younger than 40 who had recovered from COVID-19. Specimen: PBMCs or T cells enriched from blood (not recorded which). CDR3 bases: TGCAGTGCTAGTGTTGCGGGGGGTCTGCCGATAGATCAGCCCCAGCATTTT. This sequence encodes CSASVAGGLPIDQPQHF.